This TCR beta chain stems from a study of blood T cell repertoires in COVID-19. V lost 5 bases, J lost 3 bases, and 13 bases lay in between. Germline V gene sequence: CDR1 SGHNT, CDR2 YENEEA. The CDR3 runs to 14 residues. As originally analysed: Reference gene primer amplification gave estimated nucleated cell counts. Assay used: immunoSEQ multiplex PCR; TCRdb lists only in-frame clones, some missing. V and J calls and clone size are given by that table; D and trimming were obtained from the DNA. The table records about 260,000 clones, 70% to 90% of them present only once. This clonotype originated in a woman between 40 and 55 years old with acute or convalescent COVID-19. The sample was peripheral blood. This chain uses TRBV11-3 with TRBJ2-5; the D gene is possibly TRBD2 (6 bases). The CDR3 loop is CASSDLGGEETQYF. DNA of the CDR3: TGTGCCAGCAGCGACCTCGGAGGGGAAGAGACCCAGTACTTC.